A selection of T cell receptor beta chains follows, all from one sample in a study of cytomegalovirus exposure and HLA in healthy donors. TCRdb keeps only in-frame clones here, not all; method: immunoSEQ multiplex PCR. The sample totals 53,000 or so clones. Sequencing was performed on PBMCs. All receptors come from a man between 18 and 35 years old in good health and CMV-seropositive. CDR3s include the opening cysteine and the closing phenylalanine or tryptophan. D genes are given only for firm matches. Clone sizes are given selectively: once, few, many, or a class where the clone is expanded.

J: TRBJ1-2; D: -; V: TRBV6-5; size: -; DNA: TGTGCCAGCAGTCCACAGGGATACTATGGCTACACCTTC; CDR3: CASSPQGYYGYTF
J: TRBJ2-1; D: TRBD2; V: TRBV14; size: -; DNA: TGTGCCAGCAGCAAAGGGCGCGGGAGGGCCCGCGGTGAGCAGTTCTTC; CDR3: CASSKGRGRARGEQFF
J: TRBJ1-2; D: -; V: TRBV29-1; size: -; DNA: TGCAGCGTTGAAAACGCAGGGTTATACTCCTATGGCTACACCTTC; CDR3: CSVENAGLYSYGYTF
J: TRBJ1-2; D: TRBD1; V: TRBV5-6; size: -; DNA: TGTGCCAGCAGCTTGGTAGGGGGCCCCACCTTC; CDR3: CASSLVGGPTF
J: TRBJ2-2; D: -; V: TRBV14; size: large; DNA: TGTGCCAGCAGCCAAGATCGGGGAGCCGGGGAGCTGTTTTTT; CDR3: CASSQDRGAGELFF
J: TRBJ2-1; D: -; V: TRBV19; size: -; DNA: TGTGCCAGTAGTATTAACAGGGGAGGCCACAATGAGCAGTTCTTC; CDR3: CASSINRGGHNEQFF
J: TRBJ2-2; D: -; V: TRBV10-1; size: -; DNA: TGCGCCAGCAGTGAGTCGTTTCGGGATGGTACCGGGGAGCTGTTTTTT; CDR3: CASSESFRDGTGELFF
J: TRBJ2-1; D: TRBD2; V: TRBV9; size: -; DNA: TGTGCCAGCAGCGTATATGCGGGAGAGGGTCGGGATGAGCAGTTCTTC; CDR3: CASSVYAGEGRDEQFF
J: TRBJ2-2; D: TRBD2; V: TRBV6-4; size: -; DNA: TGTGCCAGCAGCGAGCGGGAGCACGGGGAGCTGTTTTTT; CDR3: CASSEREHGELFF
J: TRBJ2-1; D: -; V: TRBV9; size: -; DNA: TGTGCCAGCAGCGGTATATCTAATGAGCAGTTCTTC; CDR3: CASSGISNEQFF
J: TRBJ2-5; D: -; V: TRBV28; size: -; DNA: TGTGCCAGCAGTAAAGGGGGATTGGAGACCCAGTACTTC; CDR3: CASSKGGLETQYF
J: TRBJ2-2; D: TRBD1; V: TRBV29-1; size: -; DNA: TGCAGCGTCGGACAGGGGACCGGGGAGCTGTTTTTT; CDR3: CSVGQGTGELFF
J: TRBJ2-1; D: -; V: TRBV7-6; size: -; DNA: TGTGCCAGCAGCTTAGAGAGGGGGAATGAGCAGTTCTTC; CDR3: CASSLERGNEQFF
J: TRBJ2-3; D: TRBD2; V: TRBV9; size: -; DNA: TGTGCCAGCAGCGTCTTTGCGGGAGGGGTAGATACGCAGTATTTT; CDR3: CASSVFAGGVDTQYF
J: TRBJ2-7; D: TRBD2; V: TRBV28; size: -; DNA: TGTGCCATTAGCGGGACTACCTACGAGCAGTACTTC; CDR3: CAISGTTYEQYF
J: TRBJ2-7; D: -; V: TRBV5-4; size: -; DNA: TGTGCCAGCAGCGCCCTAACAGGGAATTACGAGCAGTACTTC; CDR3: CASSALTGNYEQYF
J: TRBJ1-2; D: -; V: TRBV30; size: -; DNA: TGTGCCTGGAGTGTAATCGAGGGGGGGGGCTACACCTTC; CDR3: CAWSVIEGGGYTF
J: TRBJ1-3; D: TRBD1; V: TRBV10-3; size: -; DNA: TGTGCCATCAAAACGGACAGGACGGGAAACACCATATATTTT; CDR3: CAIKTDRTGNTIYF
J: TRBJ1-5; D: -; V: TRBV2; size: -; DNA: TGTGCCAGCACTTCGGATAACGGGGGCAATCAGCCCCAGCATTTT; CDR3: CASTSDNGGNQPQHF
J: TRBJ1-4; D: TRBD1; V: TRBV10-3; size: -; DNA: TGTGCCACAGGACAGGGAGGAGAAAAACTGTTTTTT; CDR3: CATGQGGEKLFF
J: TRBJ2-7; D: -; V: TRBV6-7; size: -; DNA: TGTGCCAGCAGCTACCCCCACATAGCGGAGGAGGGTGTCGAGCAGTACTTC; CDR3: CASSYPHIAEEGVEQYF
J: TRBJ1-1; D: -; V: TRBV5-1; size: -; DNA: TGCGCCAGCAGCTTGGAAGCGAACACTGAAGCTTTCTTT; CDR3: CASSLEANTEAFF
J: TRBJ2-5; D: -; V: TRBV11-2; size: -; DNA: TGTGCCAGCGGAGGGTACCAAGAGACCCAGTACTTC; CDR3: CASGGYQETQYF
J: TRBJ1-5; D: TRBD1; V: TRBV30; size: -; DNA: TGTGCCTGGAGTACAGGGGCCTATAGCAATCAGCCCCAGCATTTT; CDR3: CAWSTGAYSNQPQHF
J: TRBJ2-3; D: -; V: TRBV30; size: -; DNA: TGTGCCTGGAGTAAACAAGTTGATACGCAGTATTTT; CDR3: CAWSKQVDTQYF
J: TRBJ1-1; D: TRBD1; V: TRBV7-9; size: -; DNA: TGTGCCAGCAGCTTCCCGACAGGGGGCCTGAACACTGAAGCTTTCTTT; CDR3: CASSFPTGGLNTEAFF